Reported below is one T cell receptor (beta chain). This sample was included in a study of blood T cell repertoires in COVID-19. The CDR3 has 12 amino acids. Germline-derived CDR1 and CDR2 are MDHEN and SYDVKM. Using immunoSEQ multiplex PCR, the repertoire was profiled, and TCRdb retains in-frame clones only, with some absent. The top ten clones hold approximately 10% of a sample with roughly 250,000 clones, about 86% of them seen once. The sample was peripheral blood. J is TRBJ2-5 and V is TRBV28; tentatively, D is TRBD1 (6 bases). This sequence originates from a woman over 75 with acute or convalescent COVID-19. CDR3 sequence reads: CASWGRSETQYF. The CDR3 bases are TGTGCGTCCTGGGGGCGAAGCGAGACCCAGTACTTC.